The entry below gives a single T cell receptor (beta chain) sequence along with its context. These data come from a study of human T cells and chemical hapten exposure. The overall study: Across the whole study, which lasted around 24 weeks, patients were given diphenylcyclopropenone on the scalp once a week.

Germline-derived CDR1 and CDR2 are ENHRY and SYGVKD. The V and J ends lost 0 bases and 0 bases respectively, with 9 bases between them. The CDR3 spans 15 residues. Stated time point: pre-sensitization, week 0. Treatment in this sample: therapeutic diphenylcyclopropenone sensitization with weekly scalp DPC. TCRdb recomputed calls from the RACE reads with MiXCR, one row per CDR3 protein. The table shows 85,000 to 90,000 distinct CDR3 sequences, with 8% to 10% occurring only once. This chain joins TRBV10-3 and TRBJ2-7, with D perhaps TRBD1 (6 bases). This receptor was obtained from a woman aged 40 to 50 with alopecia areata. Some clones in this sample may be carry-over from other donors' samples. The sample consisted of whole blood, taken in connection with sensitization to the hapten diphenylcyclopropenone (DPC). CDR3 loop: CAISESEGDSYEQYF. Here the CDR3 DNA reads TGTGCCATCAGTGAGTCTGAGGGGGACTCCTACGAGCAGTACTTC.